This TCR beta chain was identified in a study of T cells after yellow fever vaccination. The CDR3 extends over 17 amino acids. V lost 6 bases and J lost 4, with 21 bases in between. This clonotype came up many times. MiXCR, run by TCRdb on the 5' RACE reads, gives a single entry per CDR3 protein. This repertoire shows 300,000 to 400,000 distinct CDR3 sequences, around 12% found once; its top ten account for 2.5% to 4%. The sequence was obtained from a man aged 18 to 35 who received the YFV17D yellow fever vaccine. The chain links TRBV12-3 or TRBV12-4 to TRBJ2-2; perhaps TRBD2 as D (7 bases). The sample here was CD4+ T cells sorted from PBMCs, taken 15 days after the yellow fever booster vaccination. The CDR3 here is CASSRQWGGVITGELFF. The CDR3 bases are TGTGCCAGCAGCCGCCAGTGGGGGGGCGTAATCACCGGGGAGCTGTTTTTT.